This T cell receptor (beta chain) originates from a study of T cells in Graves' hyperthyroidism and ophthalmopathy. What was amplified from RNA transcripts were TCR beta CDR3 regions. First-round RT-PCR with HTBI primers amplified the TCR CDR3 region. In TCRdb, the multiplex PCR reads were re-called with MiXCR into one record per CDR3 protein. The sample lists roughly 180,000 distinct CDR3 sequences, over 15% occurring once. Disease duration under 2 months; hyperthyroidism patients were aged 18 to 65. Any patient presenting with uncontrolled infection, other autoimmune disease, pregnancy or lactation was left out. Out of more than 8 ml of fresh peripheral blood came the PBMCs. This clonotype appeared a few times. Its target is unknown. V was clipped by 4 bases and J by 6 bases; unmatched bases: 20. Per the germline V gene, CDR1 is DFQATT and CDR2 is SNEGSKA (reference sequence). The CDR3 sequence is 17 residues long.

General study points: Researchers found most expanded thyroid clonotypes above 0.001 in blood as well.

V usage is TRBV20-1 and J usage is TRBJ1-2; the match to TRBD1 covers 7 bases. This sequence was found in a woman in her forties or fifties with Graves' hyperthyroidism. The specimen was blood. The CDR3 loop reads CSANRGTATSEGDGYTF. The CDR3 bases are TGCAGTGCTAACCGGGGGACAGCCACCTCGGAGGGTGATGGCTACACCTTC.